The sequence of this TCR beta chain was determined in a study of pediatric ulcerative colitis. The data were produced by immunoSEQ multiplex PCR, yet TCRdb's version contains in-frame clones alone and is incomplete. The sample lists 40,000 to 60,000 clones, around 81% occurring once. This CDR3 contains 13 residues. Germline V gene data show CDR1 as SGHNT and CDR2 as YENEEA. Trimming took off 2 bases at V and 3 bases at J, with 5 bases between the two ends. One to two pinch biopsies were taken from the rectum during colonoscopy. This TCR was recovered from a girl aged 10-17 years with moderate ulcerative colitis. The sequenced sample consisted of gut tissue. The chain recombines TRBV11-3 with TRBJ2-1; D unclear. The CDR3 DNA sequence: TGTGCCAGCAGCTTATCGGTCTACAATGAGCAGTTCTTC. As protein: CASSLSVYNEQFF.